This TCR beta chain was retrieved from a study of blood T cells in healthy people across ages. Overall study results and limits: Possibly confounding the expanded clonotype changes was the fact that donor CMV status was unknown.

PCR was performed a second time for about 6 to 12 cycles using a sample-barcoded 5' primer and a J-beta primer mix. TCRdb re-analysed the 5' RACE reads in MiXCR, keeping a single row per CDR3 protein. The data show 450,000 to 700,000 distinct CDR3 sequences, 25% to 30% seen once. Per sample, at least 5 micrograms of total RNA were extracted. The CDR3 is 13 amino acids. The J segment lost 8 bases and the V segment lost 6 bases, leaving 5 bases of the junction unmatched. CDR1 SGHTA and CDR2 FQGNSA come from the germline V gene. A few counts support this clonotype. The antigen is undetermined. The sequencing input was blood. The source of this sequence is an older woman in good health. This chain links TRBV7-2 with TRBJ2-4; TRBD2 aligns across 9 bases. The CDR3 sequence: CASSPLAGYIQYF. The CDR3, as DNA: TGTGCCAGCAGTCCCCTAGCGGGGTACATTCAGTACTTC. The full variable domain, completed using reference TRBV7-2 and TRBJ2-4, is GAGVSQSPSNKVTEKGKDVELRCDPISGHTALYWYRQSLGQGLEFLIYFQGNSAPDKSGLPSDRFSAERTGGSVSTLTIQRTQQEDSAVYLCASSPLAGYIQYFGAGTRLSVL.